The clone carrying this T cell receptor (beta chain) was counted many times. The antigen is not known. The data belong to a study of T cells in Graves' hyperthyroidism and ophthalmopathy. Turning to the study itself: Peripheral blood sampling occurred at initial diagnosis, before any treatment. Study results and caveats: A 13 V-J signature model discriminated ophthalmopathy versus stable hyperthyroidism.

Trimming left V 8 bases short and J 2 bases short, with 6 bases between. The germline V gene encodes CDR1 MDHEN and CDR2 SYDVKM. The CDR3 has 11 amino acids. It was considered stable Graves' hyperthyroidism when ophthalmopathy did not progress within 18 months. Patients between 18 and 65 years old had hyperthyroidism, newly diagnosed and lasting under 2 months. RNA transcripts served as the template for amplifying TCR beta CDR3 regions. With the HTBI primer set, the TCR CDR3 went through a first round of RT-PCR. TCRdb re-called the multiplex PCR reads through MiXCR, storing one row per CDR3 protein. The sample lists 450,000 to 650,000 distinct CDR3 sequences; less than 25% were seen once.

The TCR was taken from a man aged 18 to 30 with Graves' hyperthyroidism. J is TRBJ1-2 and V is TRBV28; no clear D. The source material was blood. CDR3 residues: CASELNYGYTF. Written as DNA, the CDR3 is TGTGCCAGCGAATTAAACTATGGCTACACCTTC.